This is a list of T cell receptor beta chains from one sample in a study of blood T cell repertoires in COVID-19. Data came from immunoSEQ multiplex PCR; TCRdb stores just in-frame clones and leaves some out. The sample lists tens of thousands of clones; roughly 80% were seen once. The sequencing input was peripheral blood. All receptors derive from a human donor with acute or convalescent COVID-19. The donor label of this sample is uncertain. CDR3s leave out the opening cysteine and the closing phenylalanine or tryptophan. The D gene is left open where the match is weak. The size field is filled for only some rows; it gives once, few, many or a size class.

v_gene	d_gene	j_gene	abundance	CDR3aa
TRBV10-3	TRBD2	TRBJ2-3	-	AISDGVAGGPGTQY
TRBV3-1/TRBV3-2	TRBD1	TRBJ2-5	-	ASSPLGTGGGFKTQY
TRBV19	TRBD2	TRBJ2-2	once	ASSWTSTNTGELF
TRBV19	-	TRBJ1-5	-	ASHPGRLEPQH
TRBV27	-	TRBJ2-2	-	ASSATAKNTGELF
TRBV5-5	-	TRBJ2-7	-	ASSLVGGSSYEQY
TRBV29-1	TRBD1	TRBJ1-2	few	STWTGEGYT
TRBV6-4	-	TRBJ2-1	few	ASSEGREDNEQF
TRBV11-2	TRBD2	TRBJ2-5	once	ASSLDQGGGVETQY
TRBV3-1/TRBV3-2	-	TRBJ2-5	-	ASSQERVGALIQETQY
TRBV15	-	TRBJ1-5	few	ATKLREDSNQPQH
TRBV27	-	TRBJ2-7	once	ASSPSLAREQY
TRBV12-3/TRBV12-4	-	TRBJ2-5	once	ASSLGAVQY
TRBV9	-	TRBJ2-1	-	ASSAGTLGNNEQF
TRBV6-1	TRBD1	TRBJ1-1	-	ASSETGRTEAF
TRBV24-1	-	TRBJ2-7	few	ATSDTSAGEQY
TRBV6-6	TRBD2	TRBJ2-1	-	ASSPRTSGSPRF
TRBV19	TRBD2	TRBJ2-7	once	ASSKASGSTGHEQY
TRBV7-6	-	TRBJ2-1	-	ASSLSYNEQF
TRBV7-3	TRBD2	TRBJ2-3	-	ASSLHGTSGYTQY
TRBV28	-	TRBJ1-1	-	ASSLPLLDRPNTEAF
TRBV6-6	-	TRBJ1-1	-	ASSFPGNTEAF
TRBV5-1	TRBD1	TRBJ2-7	-	ASSFGQGARYEQY
TRBV7-6	-	TRBJ2-1	once	ASSPQGSTYNEQF
TRBV4-1	TRBD2	TRBJ2-1	-	ASSDVGRGYNEQF
TRBV18	-	TRBJ2-5	-	ASSPQAGLQETQY
TRBV6-2/TRBV6-3	-	TRBJ1-1	few	ASSYGSRDTREAF
TRBV3-1/TRBV3-2	-	TRBJ2-1	once	ASSQKGVNEQF
TRBV7-3	TRBD2	TRBJ2-5	-	ASSISGGLETQY
TRBV6-1	TRBD1	TRBJ2-7	-	ASSDQGAVYEQY
TRBV6-5	-	TRBJ1-3	-	ASSNSISGNTIY
TRBV4-1	-	TRBJ1-1	-	ASSSRWGEIAEAF
TRBV7-8	TRBD2	TRBJ2-3	-	ASSPGTSGSTDTQY
TRBV11-1	TRBD1	TRBJ1-6	-	ASSPTGAHNSPLH
TRBV7-9	TRBD2	TRBJ2-5	-	ASNPGLAEQETQY
TRBV7-6	TRBD1	TRBJ1-5	-	ASSLAVGTGVQPQH
TRBV5-1	-	TRBJ1-3	-	ASSLGGGNTIY
TRBV21-1	-	TRBJ2-2	once	ASSKGADQNTGELF
TRBV29-1	TRBD2	TRBJ2-3	-	SVRSSGSLDTQY
TRBV5-1	TRBD1	TRBJ1-2	-	ASSSSRDRVSYGYT
TRBV6-2/TRBV6-3	TRBD1	TRBJ1-2	once	ASSPYRGDGT
TRBV15	TRBD1	TRBJ1-2	-	ATSRDPRGLDGYT